The rows below give T cell receptor beta chains drawn from one sample of a study of OX40 agonist ivuxolimab in advanced cancers. Repertoires were generated with immunoSEQ multiplex PCR, while TCRdb's copy carries only in-frame clones and drops some. This sample has approximately 96,000 clones, with around 90% found just once. The sequencing here drew on CD4+ or CD8+ T cells sorted from blood, taken in a trial of the OX40 agonist ivuxolimab. The origin of the receptors is an adult with an advanced solid tumor such as melanoma, head and neck, liver or kidney cancer. CDR3s leave out the opening cysteine and the closing phenylalanine or tryptophan. Clone size is given for some rows only: seen once, a few or many times, or a class if the clone is expanded.

J gene | V gene | CDR3 length | clone size | CDR3 protein
TRBJ1-5 | TRBV6-5 | 14 | NA | ASSYGPDGNNQPQH
TRBJ1-3 | TRBV19 | 12 | NA | ASSMGRDGNTIY
TRBJ2-7 | TRBV9 | 12 | NA | ASSEGTGYYEQY
TRBJ1-2 | TRBV6-9 | 14 | NA | ASSSLTGTGNYGYT
TRBJ2-7 | TRBV10-3 | 13 | NA | AISGTGAGASEQY
TRBJ2-2 | TRBV19 | 13 | NA | ASSTGTGMGGELF
TRBJ1-5 | TRBV18 | 12 | NA | ASSPPGEYQPQH
TRBJ1-1 | TRBV19 | 11 | once | ASSSYRGAEAF
TRBJ2-7 | TRBV7-2 | 13 | NA | ASSLTAGRTNEQY
TRBJ2-5 | TRBV28 | 13 | NA | ASSSWRDGARAQY
TRBJ2-5 | TRBV7-7 | 14 | NA | ASSPRPGQGFGTQY
TRBJ2-5 | TRBV7-2 | 13 | NA | ASSLALAGGETQY
TRBJ1-5 | TRBV11-2 | 11 | once | ASSLEVQGPQH
TRBJ2-5 | TRBV10-3 | 13 | NA | AISGGLAGQETQY
TRBJ1-5 | TRBV6-6 | 11 | NA | ASKGQLNQPQH
TRBJ1-1 | TRBV5-6 | 12 | once | ASSLYRANTEAF
TRBJ1-1 | TRBV4-3 | 12 | few | ASSQALGRTEAF
TRBJ2-6 | TRBV11-2 | 14 | NA | ASSERTGDGANVLT
TRBJ2-2 | TRBV19 | 11 | NA | ASATFNTGELF
TRBJ1-5 | TRBV18 | 13 | once | ASSSTGGLNQPQH
TRBJ2-2 | TRBV30 | 12 | once | AWRGTSGYGELF
TRBJ2-3 | TRBV5-5 | 14 | NA | ASSTGLADATDTQY
TRBJ2-1 | TRBV7-2 | 10 | NA | ASLGQGVEQF
TRBJ1-2 | TRBV11-3 | 10 | NA | ASSLKRGGYT
TRBJ1-1 | TRBV5-5 | 14 | NA | ASSRTGALGNTEAF